Listed here are 28 T cell receptor beta chains from one sample, sequenced in a study of cytomegalovirus exposure and HLA in healthy donors. 60 Vbeta and 13 Jbeta primers were used in PCR. Clones were sequenced by immunoSEQ multiplex PCR, and TCRdb holds only the in-frame ones, with some missing. The data hold about 160,000 clones, with roughly 80% observed a single time. The specimen sequenced was PBMCs. The receptor set was obtained from a man younger than 45 in good health and CMV-seropositive.

Only a few counts were recorded for this clone. The gene calls are TRBV27 and TRBJ2-7; D ambiguous. CDR1 is MNHEY and CDR2 is SMNVEV in the germline V gene (reference sequence). This CDR3 comprises 13 residues. Trimming removed 5 bases from V and 4 bases from J, with 12 bases in between. The CDR3 bases are TGTGCCAGCAGTCCCCGAGCTATTTACGAGCAGTACTTC. It encodes CASSPRAIYEQYF.

V and J are TRBV27 and TRBJ1-5; D is perhaps TRBD1 (5 bases). The CDR3 contains 15 residues. V lost 5 bases and J 2 bases, leaving 13 bases between the germline ends. The V gene's germline CDR1 is MNHEY and CDR2 SMNVEV (reference sequence). The CDR3 region is CASSPRVFGNQPQHF. As DNA, the CDR3 is TGTGCCAGCAGTCCCAGGGTATTCGGCAATCAGCCCCAGCATTTT.

This clone was counted once. The V call is TRBV11-2, the J call TRBJ1-1; TRBD1 might be the D (5 bases). The length of the CDR3 is 14 residues. Germline loops: CDR1 SGHAT, CDR2 FQNNGV. Trimming removed 6 bases from V and 1 base from J, with 12 bases in between. As DNA, the CDR3 is TGTGCCAGCAGGCTGGGGGGACGGAACACTGAAGCTTTCTTT. Its translation is CASRLGGRNTEAFF. The entire variable domain, with the rest obtained from reference TRBV11-2 and TRBJ1-1, is as follows: EAGVAQSPRYKIIEKRQSVAFWCNPISGHATLYWYQQILGQGPKLLIQFQNNGVVDDSQLPKDRFSAERLKGVDSTLKIQPAKLEDSAVYLCASRLGGRNTEAFFGQGTRLTVV.

The chain combines TRBV4-1 with TRBJ1-6; D gene uncertain. V was trimmed by 0 bases and J by 0 bases, leaving 3 bases between them. The CDR3 runs to 15 residues. Germline V gives CDR1 MGHRA, CDR2 YSYEKL. Here the CDR3 reads CASSQESSYNSPLHF. CDR3 nucleotides: TGCGCCAGCAGCCAAGAGAGCTCCTATAATTCACCCCTCCACTTT.

The rearrangement uses TRBV6-5 and TRBJ2-7, with D maybe TRBD2 (7 bases). In germline, CDR1 is MNHEY, CDR2 SVGAGI. This CDR3 region has 15 residues. V lost 2 bases to trimming and J lost 7 bases, with 18 bases between them. The CDR3, as DNA: TGTGCCAGCAGTTACATCCCGGGGGGCCGGGAAGAGCAGTACTTC. Translating gives CASSYIPGGREEQYF.

The chain combines TRBV18 with TRBJ2-5; 9 nucleotides align to TRBD2. Trimming removed 3 bases from V and 1 base from J; junction bases left unmatched: 3. Germline CDR1 KGHSH, CDR2 LQKENI. The CDR3 has 15 amino acids. For the CDR3, the DNA is TGTGCCAGCTCACCGCGGGGGGGCATCCAAGAGACCCAGTACTTC. Encoded protein: CASSPRGGIQETQYF.

This clone was observed a single time. J is TRBJ1-5 and V is TRBV30, with a weak D call TRBD1 (6 bases). In germline, CDR1 is GTSNPN, CDR2 SVGIG (reference sequence). V lost 1 base to trimming and J lost 4 bases, with 8 bases between them. The length of the CDR3 is 13 residues. As DNA, the CDR3 is TGTGCCTGGAGTGGACAGGAGAATCAGCCCCAGCATTTT. The encoded protein is CAWSGQENQPQHF.

J is TRBJ1-2 and V is TRBV4-2; 10 positions agree with TRBD1. The CDR3 extends over 17 amino acids. The J segment lost 3 bases and the V segment lost 0 bases, leaving 7 bases of the junction unmatched. Germline values: CDR1 LGHNA, CDR2 YNFKEQ. The CDR3, as DNA: TGTGCCAGCAGCCAAGACCGGGGGACAGGGGTTGACTATGGCTACACCTTC. Translating gives CASSQDRGTGVDYGYTF.

The rearrangement links TRBV20-1 to TRBJ1-1; 9 nucleotides align to TRBD1. This CDR3 has 11 residues. Germline V gene sequence: CDR1 DFQATT, CDR2 SNEGSKA (reference sequence). V shed 6 bases and J 8 bases; nucleotides not matched to a gene: 4. This CDR3 is CSAAGTGEAFF. The CDR3 nucleotides are TGCAGTGCAGCCGGGACAGGGGAAGCTTTCTTT.

The J gene is TRBJ2-3, the V gene TRBV9; 9 bases are shared with TRBD2. Per germline, CDR1 SGDLS and CDR2 YYNGEE. Losses at the gene ends were 7 bases for V and 2 bases for J; bases not matched to a gene: 5. This CDR3 region has 14 residues. CDR3 residues: CASCSGGTTDTQYF. Here the CDR3 DNA reads TGTGCCAGCTGCAGCGGGGGGACCACAGATACGCAGTATTTT.

The chain joins TRBV13 to TRBJ2-3; TRBD1 matches at 12 bases. Germline V gene sequence: CDR1 PRHDT, CDR2 FYEKMQ (reference sequence). The CDR3 spans 16 residues. The junction had 7 bases not matched to a gene; V was cut back by 4 bases and J by 5 bases. CDR3 nucleotide sequence: TGTGCCAGCAGCTCCTGGGGACAGGGGGCAGGAGATACGCAGTATTTT. This codes for CASSSWGQGAGDTQYF.

V is TRBV5-1 and J is TRBJ2-3; a possible D gene is TRBD2 (6 bases). V dropped 1 base and J dropped 1 base, with 10 bases sitting between them. The CDR3 is 15 amino acids. Germline V gene sequence: CDR1 SGHRS, CDR2 YFSETQ. The CDR3 DNA sequence: TGCGCCAGCAGCTTGAACGGGGGAGGCACAGATACGCAGTATTTT. This encodes CASSLNGGGTDTQYF.

The CDR3 here is CASSQIAGGLATYEQYF. The CDR3 DNA is TGTGCCAGCAGCCAAATAGCGGGGGGCCTAGCTACCTACGAGCAGTACTTC. The gene calls are TRBV4-2 and TRBJ2-7; TRBD2 aligns across 10 bases. Germline lookup yields CDR1 LGHNA and CDR2 YNFKEQ. This CDR3 spans 17 amino acids. J gave up 2 bases and V 2 bases, and 9 bases lay outside the gene matches.

The V call is TRBV5-6, the J call TRBJ2-7; 7 bases match TRBD1. Germline V gene lookup returns CDR1 SGHDT and CDR2 YYEEEE. V dropped 4 bases and J dropped 2; count of bases not matched to a gene: 3. The CDR3 sequence is 13 residues long. CDR3 protein: CASSGTVTYEQYF. CDR3 nucleotides: TGTGCCAGCAGCGGGACAGTGACCTACGAGCAGTACTTC.

This clone showed up just a few times. This rearrangement joins TRBV2 to TRBJ2-7; 8 bases align to TRBD1. The germline V gene has CDR1 SNHLY and CDR2 FYNNEI. V was clipped by 6 bases and J by 6 bases; unmatched bases: 4. The CDR3 is made up of 12 amino acids. This CDR3 is CASRVQGGEQYF. In DNA form, the CDR3 reads TGTGCCAGCAGAGTACAGGGGGGCGAGCAGTACTTC.

The DNA of the CDR3 is TGTGCCAGCAGCCTCAACAGGGACCCCCTTGGCTACACCTTC. Translation gives CASSLNRDPLGYTF. The chain couples TRBV5-6 to TRBJ1-2; weak D call: TRBD1 (6 bases). The CDR3 is made up of 14 amino acids. CDR1 and CDR2 from the germline V gene are SGHDT and YYEEEE. Between the trimmed V and J ends, which lost 4 bases and 7 bases, there was a span of 17 bases. The full variable domain, in which reference TRBV5-6 and TRBJ1-2 provide the parts outside the CDR3, is DAGVTQSPTHLIKTRGQQVTLRCSPKSGHDTVSWYQQALGQGPQFIFQYYEEEERQRGNFPDRFSGHQFPNYSSELNVNALLLGDSALYLCASSLNRDPLGYTFGSGTRLTVV.

This clone was seen only once. V usage is TRBV7-3 and J usage is TRBJ1-1; D possibly corresponds to TRBD1 (6 bases). This CDR3 comprises 13 residues. CDR1 and CDR2 from the germline V gene are SGHTA and FQGTGA. V was clipped by 7 bases and J by 2 bases, with 11 bases between them. The CDR3 region is CASKAQGNTEAFF. In nucleotides, the CDR3 is TGTGCCAGCAAAGCACAGGGAAACACTGAAGCTTTCTTT.

The chain links TRBV2 to TRBJ1-5; 8 positions match TRBD1. The CDR3 loop spans 15 amino acids. The V segment lost 3 bases and the J segment 6 bases; nucleotides outside the gene matches: 7. Germline V gene lookup returns CDR1 SNHLY and CDR2 FYNNEI. In nucleotides, the CDR3 is TGTGCCAGCAGTGACCACAGGGGGGATCTTCAGCCCCAGCATTTT. Translated, it gives CASSDHRGDLQPQHF.

This chain connects TRBV4-2 to TRBJ1-6; 8 positions agree with TRBD1. Germline V CDR1 and CDR2: LGHNA, YNFKEQ. V trimming: 1 base; J trimming: 7 bases; junction bases outside the gene matches: 0. The CDR3 consists of 14 residues. The CDR3 DNA sequence: TGTGCCAGCAGCCAAGGGACAGGGAATTCACCCCTCCACTTT. Amino acid sequence: CASSQGTGNSPLHF.

The rearrangement joins TRBV30 to TRBJ2-6; D possibly corresponds to TRBD2 (5 bases). The CDR3 loop spans 13 amino acids. In germline, CDR1 is GTSNPN, CDR2 SVGIG (reference sequence). With 3 bases removed from V and 2 bases from J, the gap between germline ends came to 5 bases. CDR3 in amino acids: CAWRRAGANVLTF. CDR3 nucleotide sequence: TGTGCCTGGAGGAGGGCTGGGGCCAACGTCCTGACTTTC.

This clone was counted a few times. CDR3 residues: CASMRLYEQETQYF. The CDR3 DNA reads as TGTGCCAGCATGAGGTTGTACGAACAAGAGACCCAGTACTTC. The chain links TRBV2 to TRBJ2-5, with D unclear. This CDR3 has 14 residues. The V and J ends lost 7 bases and 2 bases respectively, with 14 bases between them. Per the germline V gene, CDR1 is SNHLY and CDR2 is FYNNEI.

The chain carries TRBV4-3 and TRBJ2-3; 11 nucleotides align to TRBD1. J was trimmed by 3 bases and V by 1 base; bases with no gene match: 3. Germline values: CDR1 LGHNA, CDR2 YSLEER. The CDR3 has 16 residues. DNA of the CDR3: TGCGCCAGCAGCCAAGGGACAGGGGGCTCGACAGATACGCAGTATTTT. Translated, it gives CASSQGTGGSTDTQYF.

This clone has only a few counts. The genes are TRBV5-6 and TRBJ2-5; TRBD1 might be the D (5 bases). This CDR3 spans 13 amino acids. Germline V lookup: CDR1 SGHDT, CDR2 YYEEEE. Trimming removed 4 bases from V and 5 bases from J, with 12 bases in between. The CDR3 here is CASSKGNSETQYF. In nucleotides, the CDR3 is TGTGCCAGCAGCAAGGGGAATTCGGAGACCCAGTACTTC.

This clone was counted a few times. The rearrangement uses TRBV30 and TRBJ2-7; TRBD1 agrees at 9 bases. Per germline, CDR1 GTSNPN and CDR2 SVGIG (reference sequence). V was clipped by 3 bases and J by 4 bases; unmatched bases: 7. The CDR3 is made up of 14 amino acids. This CDR3 reads CAWSIGTGFYEQYF. DNA for the CDR3: TGTGCCTGGAGCATCGGGACAGGGTTTTACGAGCAGTACTTC.

V and J are TRBV5-4 and TRBJ1-1; 7 bases fit TRBD1. V gave up 5 bases and J gave up 3 bases; unmatched junction bases: 7. Looked up from germline, CDR1 is SGHNT and CDR2 is YYREEE (reference sequence). There are 14 residues in the CDR3. CDR3 nucleotides: TGTGCCAGCAGTCAAGACAGGGTCGACACTGAAGCTTTCTTT. Residues: CASSQDRVDTEAFF. The complete variable domain, with remaining parts taken from reference TRBV5-4 and TRBJ1-1, reads ETGVTQSPTHLIKTRGQQVTLRCSSQSGHNTVSWYQQALGQGPQFIFQYYREEENGRGNFPPRFSGLQFPNYSSELNVNALELDDSALYLCASSQDRVDTEAFFGQGTRLTVV.

V and J are TRBV11-2 and TRBJ2-7; possibly TRBD1 for D (6 bases). Germline V gives CDR1 SGHAT, CDR2 FQNNGV. V lost 1 base, J lost 5 bases, and 12 bases lay in between. The CDR3 extends over 14 amino acids. CDR3 sequence (DNA): TGTGCCAGCAGCTTAGTCAGGGGCACCCACGAGCAGTACTTC. Its translation is CASSLVRGTHEQYF.

This clone was recorded only once. The rearrangement joins TRBV6-5 to TRBJ1-5, with D maybe TRBD1 (5 bases). Looked up from germline, CDR1 is MNHEY and CDR2 is SVGAGI. Trimming left V 4 bases short and J 10 bases short, with 17 bases between. This CDR3 spans 14 amino acids. The CDR3 loop is CASSSAWTYKPQHF. The CDR3 nucleotides read TGTGCCAGCAGTTCGGCCTGGACATACAAACCCCAGCATTTT.

V gene TRBV5-4 combines with J gene TRBJ1-2; weak D call: TRBD1 (6 bases). The CDR3 sequence is 14 residues long. V was trimmed by 4 bases and J by 7 bases, leaving 17 bases between them. Looked up from germline, CDR1 is SGHNT and CDR2 is YYREEE (reference sequence). CDR3 amino acids: CASSLSWDIGGYTF. DNA for the CDR3: TGTGCCAGCAGCCTCTCCTGGGACATTGGTGGCTACACCTTC. Based on the CDR3 plus reference TRBV5-4 and TRBJ1-2, the full variable domain is ETGVTQSPTHLIKTRGQQVTLRCSSQSGHNTVSWYQQALGQGPQFIFQYYREEENGRGNFPPRFSGLQFPNYSSELNVNALELDDSALYLCASSLSWDIGGYTFGSGTRLTVV.